This passage covers 21 T cell receptor beta chains from one sample sequenced in a study of siplizumab effects on memory and regulatory T cells. Profiled with immunoSEQ multiplex PCR; TCRdb holds only in-frame clones, not every one. The data hold 80,000 to 95,000 clones, with roughly 94% observed a single time. The sequenced sample was CD8+ T cells sorted from blood. The source is a human donor in good health.

The chain is built from TRBV28 and TRBJ2-1, with D tentatively TRBD1 or TRBD2 (6 bases each). Germline CDR1 MDHEN, CDR2 SYDVKM. V was cut by 9 bases and J by 6 bases, with 12 bases left in between. The CDR3 runs to 12 residues. The CDR3 is CASSGGRNEQFF. CDR3 bases: TGTGCCAGTTCTGGGGGGCGCAATGAGCAGTTCTTC.

The J gene is TRBJ2-7, the V gene TRBV4-1; D possibly corresponds to TRBD2 (6 bases). The germline CDR1 and CDR2 sequences are MGHRA and YSYEKL. Deletions cut 0 bases from V and 6 bases from J, with 15 bases between. The CDR3 has 15 residues. In DNA form, the CDR3 reads TGCGCCAGCAGCCAAGATACGAGCGGGCCCCTCGAGCAGTACTTC. Translating it yields CASSQDTSGPLEQYF.

The sample holds one count of this clone. The chain couples TRBV4-1 to TRBJ2-3; 8 positions match TRBD1. The V gene's germline CDR1 is MGHRA and CDR2 YSYEKL. V gave up 4 bases and J gave up 2 bases; unmatched junction bases: 5. This CDR3 has 15 amino acids. The CDR3 spells CASSLRDRNTDTQYF. Here the CDR3 DNA reads TGCGCCAGCAGCCTCCGGGACAGGAACACAGATACGCAGTATTTT.

V gene TRBV1 combines with J gene TRBJ2-1; the table gives TRBD2 as D, unverified against the DNA. TRBV1 is labeled a pseudogene. CDR3 size: 14 residues. CDR3 region: CTSSTGNRSDEQFF. DNA of the CDR3: TGCACCAGCAGCACCGGGAACCGGTCGGATGAGCAGTTCTTC.

The rearrangement uses TRBV4-1 and TRBJ2-1, with 7 bases aligning to TRBD2. The CDR3 covers 14 residues. Germline V CDR1 and CDR2: MGHRA, YSYEKL. Losses at the gene ends were 3 bases for V and 7 bases for J; bases not matched to a gene: 6. Written as DNA, the CDR3 is TGCGCCAGCAGCCACGTCGGGGGGTTAAATGAGCAGTTCTTC. This codes for CASSHVGGLNEQFF.

The chain has TRBV29-1 and TRBJ1-1; D is ambiguous. CDR3 size: 13 residues. Germline lookup yields CDR1 SQVTM and CDR2 ANQGSEA. Deletions cut 3 bases from V and 1 base from J, with 9 bases between. In DNA form, the CDR3 reads TGCAGCGTTGATAACGGCCCGAACACTGAAGCTTTCTTT. It encodes CSVDNGPNTEAFF.

This chain joins TRBV6-6 and TRBJ2-5; D gene unclear. The V gene's germline CDR1 is MNHNY and CDR2 SVGAGI (reference sequence). The V and J ends lost 2 bases and 6 bases respectively, with 4 bases between them. The CDR3 sequence is 11 residues long. The DNA for the CDR3 is TGTGCCAGCAGTTACGGGAAGACCCAGTACTTC. This gives the protein CASSYGKTQYF.

The genes are TRBV19 and TRBJ1-1; TRBD1 matches 11 bases. V gave up 6 bases and J gave up 4 bases; unmatched junction bases: 10. CDR1 is LNHDA, CDR2 SQIVND, per germline (reference sequence). CDR3 size: 16 residues. Here the CDR3 DNA reads TGTGCCAGTAGGGGAGGACAGGGGGCCTTTGGCACTGAAGCTTTCTTT. Protein product: CASRGGQGAFGTEAFF.

The chain couples TRBV5-6 to TRBJ1-2, with 8 bases lining up with TRBD1. The CDR3 is 14 amino acids. Germline lookup yields CDR1 SGHDT and CDR2 YYEEEE. The junction had 6 bases not matched to a gene; V was cut back by 4 bases and J by 4 bases. CDR3 DNA sequence: TGTGCCAGCAGCCCCGGGACAGGAGTCTATGGCTACACCTTC. Translating gives CASSPGTGVYGYTF.

The genes are TRBV7-8 and TRBJ1-2, with D possibly being TRBD1 (5 bases). V was trimmed by 1 base and J by 1 base, leaving 13 bases between them. CDR3 length: 16 amino acids. Looked up from germline, CDR1 is SGHVS and CDR2 is FQNEAQ. CDR3 sequence: CASSLEAGGVNYGYTF. The DNA of the CDR3 is TGTGCCAGCAGCTTAGAGGCGGGAGGGGTTAACTATGGCTACACCTTC.

The CDR3 DNA sequence: TGTGCCAGCAGGGTCGGAGTAGGCTCTGGGGCCAACGTCCTGACTTTC. Amino acids: CASRVGVGSGANVLTF. This sequence joins TRBV2 and TRBJ2-6; D call uncertain. The CDR3 is 16 residues long. Germline V gene sequence: CDR1 SNHLY, CDR2 FYNNEI. Trimming took 6 bases from V and 0 from J, leaving 12 bases between them.

The chain carries TRBV6-1 and TRBJ1-1, with unresolved D. Looked up from germline, CDR1 is MNHNS and CDR2 is SASEGT. This CDR3 is 14 amino acids long. V was clipped by 0 bases and J by 5 bases, with 10 bases between them. The CDR3 loop is CASSEARGQTEAFF. CDR3 DNA: TGTGCCAGCAGTGAAGCAAGAGGGCAGACTGAAGCTTTCTTT.

The chain carries TRBV27 and TRBJ2-7, with 7 bases matching TRBD2. The CDR3 length is 15 residues. V gave up 0 bases and J gave up 2 bases; unmatched junction bases: 4. The germline V gene encodes CDR1 MNHEY and CDR2 SMNVEV (reference sequence). The CDR3 nucleotides are TGTGCCAGCAGTTTATCGCCTAGCGGTACCTACGAGCAGTACTTC. Translation: CASSLSPSGTYEQYF.

In this sample, this clone is medium-sized. The chain couples TRBV6-5 to TRBJ1-1; D is ambiguous. The CDR3 covers 15 residues. CDR1 and CDR2 (germline): MNHEY, SVGAGI. The V end lost 3 bases, the J end lost 0 bases, and 11 bases lay between the germline ends. Here the CDR3 reads CASSYSEGLNTEAFF. CDR3 bases: TGTGCCAGCAGTTATTCCGAGGGATTGAACACTGAAGCTTTCTTT.

V usage is TRBV19 and J usage is TRBJ2-1; D not resolved. CDR3 length: 13 residues. Germline-derived CDR1 and CDR2 are LNHDA and SQIVND (reference sequence). Trimming removed 4 bases at V and 6 bases at J, with 10 bases between. The DNA of the CDR3 is TGTGCCAGTAGTAGGGATAATTTCAATGAGCAGTTCTTC. This translates into CASSRDNFNEQFF. The variable domain in full, completed from reference TRBV19 and TRBJ2-1, reads DGGITQSPKYLFRKEGQNVTLSCEQNLNHDAMYWYRQDPGQGLRLIYYSQIVNDFQKGDIAEGYSVSREKKESFPLTVTSAQKNPTAFYLCASSRDNFNEQFFGPGTRLTVL.

The chain uses TRBV5-8 and TRBJ2-1, with a tentative D call TRBD1 (5 bases). The CDR3 sequence is 15 residues long. V was clipped by 2 bases and J by 5 bases, with 14 bases between them. Germline V gene lookup returns CDR1 SGHTS and CDR2 YDEGEE. Here the CDR3 DNA reads TGTGCCAGCAGCTTCAGGGTCCCCAGCAACAATGAGCAGTTCTTC. Amino acids: CASSFRVPSNNEQFF.

V is TRBV9 and J is TRBJ2-3, with TRBD2 matching over 12 bases. CDR3 length: 18 amino acids. V lost 3 bases, J lost 8 bases, and 16 bases stayed unmatched. Germline CDR1 reads SGDLS; CDR2 reads YYNGEE. CDR3 in amino acids: CASSARLAGDGAGRTQYF. In nucleotides, the CDR3 is TGTGCCAGCAGCGCAAGACTAGCGGGAGATGGGGCTGGTCGTACGCAGTATTTT.

The chain combines TRBV27 with TRBJ2-2; 11 bases map to TRBD2. J was trimmed by 6 bases and V by 2 bases; bases with no gene match: 5. The CDR3 loop spans 16 amino acids. From germline, CDR1 is MNHEY and CDR2 SMNVEV (reference sequence). CDR3 region: CASSLILAGGSGELFF. The CDR3 nucleotides read TGTGCCAGCAGTTTAATTCTAGCGGGAGGCTCCGGGGAGCTGTTTTTT.

The sample holds one count of this clone. CDR3 amino acids: CASSQAAGPPYEQYF. The CDR3 nucleotides are TGTGCCAGCAGCCAAGCAGCGGGGCCCCCCTACGAGCAGTACTTC. The chain links TRBV14 to TRBJ2-7, with 7 nucleotides matching TRBD2. CDR3 length: 15 residues. Germline V gene sequence: CDR1 SGHDN, CDR2 FVKESK. The J segment lost 2 bases and the V segment lost 1 base, leaving 5 bases of the junction unmatched. Full variable domain (missing parts from reference TRBV14 and TRBJ2-7): EAGVTQFPSHSVIEKGQTVTLRCDPISGHDNLYWYRRVMGKEIKFLLHFVKESKQDESGMPNNRFLAERTGGTYSTLKVQPAELEDSGVYFCASSQAAGPPYEQYFGPGTRLTVT.

The chain recombines TRBV2 with TRBJ2-7, with 7 bases aligning to TRBD1. The V gene end was trimmed by 5 bases and the J gene end by 3 bases; junction bases not matched to a gene: 7. This CDR3 has 14 residues. In germline, CDR1 is SNHLY, CDR2 FYNNEI. In DNA form, the CDR3 reads TGTGCCAGCAGTCAGGGGGTAGGGGACTACGAGCAGTACTTC. This sequence encodes CASSQGVGDYEQYF.

The V call is TRBV6-5, the J call TRBJ1-5; possibly TRBD1 for D (6 bases). CDR3 length: 15 residues. V was trimmed by 6 bases and J by 0 bases, leaving 12 bases between them. Per germline, CDR1 MNHEY and CDR2 SVGAGI. The CDR3 spells CASSRGRNSNQPQHF. CDR3 nucleotides: TGTGCCAGCAGCCGGGGGCGGAATAGCAATCAGCCCCAGCATTTT.